The clone carrying this T cell receptor beta chain occurred once. Its target is unknown. The method was immunoSEQ multiplex PCR; TCRdb's version includes in-frame clones alone and lacks a portion of them. The table records 150,000 to 200,000 clones, about 83% of them present only once. This entry is derived from a study of cytomegalovirus exposure and HLA in healthy donors. Study-wide results and limits: Through in vitro validation, a few CMV-associated chains were shown to be specific for CMV antigens. According to the study, around 150 TCR beta chains were cytomegalovirus-associated.

The sequenced sample was PBMCs. The TCR originated in a woman younger than 35 in good health and CMV-seronegative.

Here the CDR3 reads CASSYSLIQGIGGYTF. CDR3 DNA: TGTGCCAGCAGTTACTCCCTAATACAGGGGATCGGTGGCTACACCTTC. V gene TRBV6-5 combines with J gene TRBJ1-2; 7 bases agree with TRBD1. Germline V lookup: CDR1 MNHEY, CDR2 SVGAGI. CDR3 length: 16 residues. V gave up 0 bases and J gave up 7 bases; unmatched junction bases: 11.